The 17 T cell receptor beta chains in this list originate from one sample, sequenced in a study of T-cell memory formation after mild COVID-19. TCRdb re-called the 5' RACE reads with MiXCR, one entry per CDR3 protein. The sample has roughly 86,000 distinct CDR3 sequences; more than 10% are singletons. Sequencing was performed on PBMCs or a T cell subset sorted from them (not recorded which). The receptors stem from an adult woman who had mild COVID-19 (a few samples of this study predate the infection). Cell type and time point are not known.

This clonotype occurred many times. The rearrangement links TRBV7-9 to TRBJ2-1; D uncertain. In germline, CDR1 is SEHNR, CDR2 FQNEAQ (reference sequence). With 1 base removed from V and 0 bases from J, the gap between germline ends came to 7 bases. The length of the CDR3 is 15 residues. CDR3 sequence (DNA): TGTGCCAGCAGCTTAGGGGTGAGCTCCTACAATGAGCAGTTCTTC. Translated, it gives CASSLGVSSYNEQFF.

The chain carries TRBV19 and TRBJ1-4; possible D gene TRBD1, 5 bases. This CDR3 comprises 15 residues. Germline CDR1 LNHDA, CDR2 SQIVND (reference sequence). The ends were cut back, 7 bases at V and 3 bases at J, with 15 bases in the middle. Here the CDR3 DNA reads TGTGCCAGTACCGGATGGGAACAGGCTAATGAAAAACTGTTTTTT. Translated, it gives CASTGWEQANEKLFF.

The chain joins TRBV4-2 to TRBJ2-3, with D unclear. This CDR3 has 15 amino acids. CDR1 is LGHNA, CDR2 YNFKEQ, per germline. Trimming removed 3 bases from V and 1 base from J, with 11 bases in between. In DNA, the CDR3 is TGTGCCAGCAGCCAGGACGCCCCGGGCACAGATACGCAGTATTTT. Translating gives CASSQDAPGTDTQYF.

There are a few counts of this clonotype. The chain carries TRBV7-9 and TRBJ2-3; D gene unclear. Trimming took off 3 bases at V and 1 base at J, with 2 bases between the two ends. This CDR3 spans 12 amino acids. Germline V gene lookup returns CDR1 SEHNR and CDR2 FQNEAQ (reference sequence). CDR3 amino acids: CASSFRTDTQYF. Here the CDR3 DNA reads TGTGCCAGCAGCTTTCGCACAGATACGCAGTATTTT.

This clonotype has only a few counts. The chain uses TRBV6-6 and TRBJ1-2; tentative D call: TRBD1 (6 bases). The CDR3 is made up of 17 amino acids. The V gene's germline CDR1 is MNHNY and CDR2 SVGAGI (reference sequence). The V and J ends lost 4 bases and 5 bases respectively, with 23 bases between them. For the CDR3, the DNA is TGTGCCAGCAGTTCTTACTCCGCTACAGGGCAGGGATATGGCTACACCTTC. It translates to CASSSYSATGQGYGYTF.

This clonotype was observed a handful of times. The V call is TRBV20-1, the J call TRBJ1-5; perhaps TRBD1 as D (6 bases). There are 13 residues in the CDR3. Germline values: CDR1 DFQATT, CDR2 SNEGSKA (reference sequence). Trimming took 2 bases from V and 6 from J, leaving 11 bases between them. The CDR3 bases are TGCAGTGCTAGAACGGGGGGCGGTCAGCCCCAGCATTTT. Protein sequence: CSARTGGGQPQHF.

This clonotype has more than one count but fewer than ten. The CDR3 sequence: CASSDGACGYIQYF. The CDR3 bases are TGTGCCAGCAGCGACGGGGCCTGCGGATACATTCAGTACTTC. The V and J genes are TRBV7-3 and TRBJ2-4; either TRBD1 or TRBD2 may supply D (5 bases each). The CDR3 runs to 14 residues. Germline assignment: CDR1 SGHTA and CDR2 FQGTGA. The V and J ends lost 5 bases and 8 bases respectively, with 16 bases between them.

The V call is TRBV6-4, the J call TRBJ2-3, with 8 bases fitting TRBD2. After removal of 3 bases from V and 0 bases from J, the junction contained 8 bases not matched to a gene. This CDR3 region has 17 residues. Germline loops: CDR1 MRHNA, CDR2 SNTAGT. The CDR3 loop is CASSESVGGGSTDTQYF. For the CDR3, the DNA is TGTGCCAGCAGTGAAAGTGTTGGCGGGGGGAGCACAGATACGCAGTATTTT.

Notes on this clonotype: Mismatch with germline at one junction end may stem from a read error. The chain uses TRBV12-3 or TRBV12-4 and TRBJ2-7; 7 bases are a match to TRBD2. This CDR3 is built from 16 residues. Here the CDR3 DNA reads TGTGCAAGCAGTTTATTCCGCGGGAGAGGGACCTACGAGCAGTACTTC. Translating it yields CASSLFRGRGTYEQYF.

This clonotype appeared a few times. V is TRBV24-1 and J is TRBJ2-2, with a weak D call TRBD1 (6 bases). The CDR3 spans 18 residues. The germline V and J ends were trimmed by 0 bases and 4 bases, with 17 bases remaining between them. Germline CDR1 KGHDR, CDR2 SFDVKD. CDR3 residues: CATSDLGSGASSTGELFF. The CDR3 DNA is TGTGCCACCAGTGATTTGGGGTCAGGGGCATCTAGCACCGGGGAGCTGTTTTTT.

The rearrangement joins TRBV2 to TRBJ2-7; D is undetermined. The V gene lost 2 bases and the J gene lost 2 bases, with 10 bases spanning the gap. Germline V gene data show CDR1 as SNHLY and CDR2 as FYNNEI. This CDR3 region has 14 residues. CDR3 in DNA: TGTGCCAGCAGTGAATTCTACAGAACCTACGAGCAGTACTTC. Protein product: CASSEFYRTYEQYF.

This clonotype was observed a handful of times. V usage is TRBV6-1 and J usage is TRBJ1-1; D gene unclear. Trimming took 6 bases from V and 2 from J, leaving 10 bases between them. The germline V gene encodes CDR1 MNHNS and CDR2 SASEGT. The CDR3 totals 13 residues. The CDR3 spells CASRTGENTEAFF. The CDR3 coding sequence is TGTGCCAGCAGAACTGGGGAAAACACTGAAGCTTTCTTT.

CDR3 amino acids: CASSAGTSGGSNNEQFF. DNA of the CDR3: TGTGCCAGCAGCGCCGGGACTAGCGGGGGGTCTAACAATGAGCAGTTCTTC. The J gene is TRBJ2-1, the V gene TRBV9, with 15 bases lining up with TRBD2. CDR3 size: 17 residues. V trimming: 3 bases; J trimming: 5 bases; junction bases outside the gene matches: 6. Per germline, CDR1 SGDLS and CDR2 YYNGEE.

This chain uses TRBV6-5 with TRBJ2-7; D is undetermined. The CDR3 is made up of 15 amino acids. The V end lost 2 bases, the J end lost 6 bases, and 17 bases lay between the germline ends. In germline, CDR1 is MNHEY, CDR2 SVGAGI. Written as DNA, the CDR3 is TGTGCCAGCAGTTACAAGGGCCCCCGTCCCCTCGAGCAGTACTTC. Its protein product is CASSYKGPRPLEQYF.

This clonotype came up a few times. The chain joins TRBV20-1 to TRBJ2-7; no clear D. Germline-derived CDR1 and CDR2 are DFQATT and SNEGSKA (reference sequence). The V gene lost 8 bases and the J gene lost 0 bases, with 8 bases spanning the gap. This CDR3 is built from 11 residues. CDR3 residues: CSSQSSYEQYF. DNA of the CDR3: TGCAGTTCGCAGAGCTCCTACGAGCAGTACTTC.

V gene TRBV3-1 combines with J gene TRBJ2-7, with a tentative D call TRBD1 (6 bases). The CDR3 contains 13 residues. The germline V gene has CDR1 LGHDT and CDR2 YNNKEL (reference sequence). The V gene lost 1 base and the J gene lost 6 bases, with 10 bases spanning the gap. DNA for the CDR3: TGTGCCAGCAGCCAAGCCCAGGGGCGCGAGCAGTACTTC. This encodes CASSQAQGREQYF.

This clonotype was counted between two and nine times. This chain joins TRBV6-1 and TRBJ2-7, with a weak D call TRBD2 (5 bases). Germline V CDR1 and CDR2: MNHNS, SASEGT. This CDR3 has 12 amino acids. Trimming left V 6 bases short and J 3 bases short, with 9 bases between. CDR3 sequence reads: CASREAGYEQYF. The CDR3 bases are TGTGCCAGCAGGGAGGCGGGCTACGAGCAGTACTTC.